These T cell receptor beta chains were read from a single sample in a study of T-cell reconstitution after alpha-beta-depleted transplantation in children. TCRdb ran MiXCR on the PCR reads and lists one entry per CDR3 protein. The sample lists hundreds of thousands of distinct CDR3 sequences, under 30% seen once, with 4.5% to 5.5% in the top ten. The sequenced sample was PBMCs, mostly from graft donor cells, obtained 360 days after TCRalphabeta/CD19-depleted stem cell transplant. The source of these receptors is a female patient aged 2-9 years who had a stem cell transplant for congenital amegakaryocytic thrombocytopenia, so the T cells may come from the graft donor. The CDR3 runs from the conserved cysteine through the conserved F or W. Each record gives: CDR3 DNA, CDR3 protein, J gene, D gene, V gene, clone size. A D gene is named only where the DNA matches it firmly. Size is omitted from some rows. Given values are once, few, many or a class for expanded clones.

CDR3 DNA: TGTGCCAGCAGCTTATTACAGGGGCCCGGGGAGCTGTTTTTT
CDR3 protein: CASSLLQGPGELFF
J gene: TRBJ2-2
D gene: TRBD1
V gene: TRBV7-3
clone size: NA

CDR3 DNA: TGTGCCAGCAGTCGGGATTCTGGAGGCACAGATACGCAGTATTTT
CDR3 protein: CASSRDSGGTDTQYF
J gene: TRBJ2-3
D gene: NA
V gene: TRBV12-3/TRBV12-4
clone size: few

CDR3 DNA: TGTGCCAGCAGTTACATCGCGGGAGGGCCCCCAGATACGCAGTATTTT
CDR3 protein: CASSYIAGGPPDTQYF
J gene: TRBJ2-3
D gene: TRBD2
V gene: TRBV6-5
clone size: few

CDR3 DNA: TGCAGCGTGGGACAGGGACGGTTCACAGATACGCAGTATTTT
CDR3 protein: CSVGQGRFTDTQYF
J gene: TRBJ2-3
D gene: TRBD1
V gene: TRBV29-1
clone size: few

CDR3 DNA: TGCAGCGTCCCGGGGACAGGCTCGAAGGGAGCTTTCTTT
CDR3 protein: CSVPGTGSKGAFF
J gene: TRBJ1-1
D gene: TRBD1
V gene: TRBV29-1
clone size: NA

CDR3 DNA: TGTGGTTGCATTCGGACACCCAATTACACTGAAGCTTTCTTT
CDR3 protein: CGCIRTPNYTEAFF
J gene: TRBJ1-1
D gene: NA
V gene: TRBV12-3/TRBV12-4
clone size: NA

CDR3 DNA: TGCGCCAGCAGCCAGGGACTAGCGGGCCCTCGAAACAATGAGCAGTTCTTC
CDR3 protein: CASSQGLAGPRNNEQFF
J gene: TRBJ2-1
D gene: TRBD2
V gene: TRBV4-1
clone size: NA

CDR3 DNA: TGTGCCAGCAGCTGGACAGGGAACACCGGGGAGCTGTTTTTT
CDR3 protein: CASSWTGNTGELFF
J gene: TRBJ2-2
D gene: TRBD1
V gene: TRBV12-3/TRBV12-4
clone size: NA

CDR3 DNA: TGTGCCAGCAGCGTAACCATCACTGAAGCTTTCTTT
CDR3 protein: CASSVTITEAFF
J gene: TRBJ1-1
D gene: NA
V gene: TRBV7-9
clone size: NA

CDR3 DNA: TGTGCCACCAGCAGAGCTAGCGGGAGCTACAATGAGCAGTTCTTC
CDR3 protein: CATSRASGSYNEQFF
J gene: TRBJ2-1
D gene: TRBD2
V gene: TRBV15
clone size: few

CDR3 DNA: TGCAGTGCTAATCGACTAGCACATGCACGGGTAGATACGCAGTATTTT
CDR3 protein: CSANRLAHARVDTQYF
J gene: TRBJ2-3
D gene: TRBD2
V gene: TRBV20-1
clone size: many

CDR3 DNA: TGTGCCAGCGCATTATGGACTAGCGGTACCTACGAGCAGTACTTC
CDR3 protein: CASALWTSGTYEQYF
J gene: TRBJ2-7
D gene: TRBD2
V gene: TRBV9
clone size: once

CDR3 DNA: TGTGCCAGCAGTCGACAACCCGGACAAAACTCCTACAATGAGCAGTTCTTC
CDR3 protein: CASSRQPGQNSYNEQFF
J gene: TRBJ2-1
D gene: NA
V gene: TRBV12-3/TRBV12-4
clone size: many

CDR3 DNA: TGTGCCAGCAGTCAAGGCCCGGCTTCTCCCACTGAAGCTTTCTTT
CDR3 protein: CASSQGPASPTEAFF
J gene: TRBJ1-1
D gene: NA
V gene: TRBV27
clone size: few

CDR3 DNA: TGCGCCAGCAGCTTGGAGGGTCATAACACAGATACGCAGTATTTT
CDR3 protein: CASSLEGHNTDTQYF
J gene: TRBJ2-3
D gene: NA
V gene: TRBV5-1
clone size: NA

CDR3 DNA: TGCGCCAGCAGCTTCCCAGGGAACATCTATGGCTACACCTTC
CDR3 protein: CASSFPGNIYGYTF
J gene: TRBJ1-2
D gene: NA
V gene: TRBV5-1
clone size: few

CDR3 DNA: TGTGCCAGCAGTTTACGCGCAGGCCCATCACCCCTCCACTTT
CDR3 protein: CASSLRAGPSPLHF
J gene: TRBJ1-6
D gene: NA
V gene: TRBV12-3/TRBV12-4
clone size: NA

CDR3 DNA: TGTGCCAGCAGCGTGGGGAGCTCCTACAATGAGCAGTTCTTC
CDR3 protein: CASSVGSSYNEQFF
J gene: TRBJ2-1
D gene: NA
V gene: TRBV9
clone size: few

CDR3 DNA: TGTGCCAGCAGGGAAGGTGTAGCGGGGGGTTACAATGAGCAGTTCTTC
CDR3 protein: CASREGVAGGYNEQFF
J gene: TRBJ2-1
D gene: TRBD2
V gene: TRBV2
clone size: NA

CDR3 DNA: TGTGCCAGCTCGGGACTCAAGCCCGGCGCCTACAATGAGCAGTTCTTC
CDR3 protein: CASSGLKPGAYNEQFF
J gene: TRBJ2-1
D gene: NA
V gene: TRBV28
clone size: few

CDR3 DNA: TGCAGTGCTGCCTGGGACAGGTCCACAGATACGCAGTATTTT
CDR3 protein: CSAAWDRSTDTQYF
J gene: TRBJ2-3
D gene: TRBD1
V gene: TRBV20-1
clone size: few

CDR3 DNA: TGTGCCAGCAGCTCTTGGACGGGCGCCAACGTCCTGACTTTC
CDR3 protein: CASSSWTGANVLTF
J gene: TRBJ2-6
D gene: NA
V gene: TRBV7-9
clone size: many

CDR3 DNA: TGTGCCAGCAGCCCCCGGAGCAGGGGGCTGAACACTGAAGCTTTCTTT
CDR3 protein: CASSPRSRGLNTEAFF
J gene: TRBJ1-1
D gene: TRBD1
V gene: TRBV3-1
clone size: few

CDR3 DNA: TGTGCCATCAAGGGGAACATAGGGGGAAGGGACACTGAAGCTTTCTTT
CDR3 protein: CAIKGNIGGRDTEAFF
J gene: TRBJ1-1
D gene: NA
V gene: TRBV10-3
clone size: NA

CDR3 DNA: TGTGCCAGCAGTTCATACCGCCGGACAGGGGATGCAGATACGCAGTATTTT
CDR3 protein: CASSSYRRTGDADTQYF
J gene: TRBJ2-3
D gene: TRBD1
V gene: TRBV28
clone size: NA

CDR3 DNA: TGTGCCAGCAGCAGGGGATGGGCGGATCAGCCCCAGCATTTT
CDR3 protein: CASSRGWADQPQHF
J gene: TRBJ1-5
D gene: NA
V gene: TRBV12-3/TRBV12-4
clone size: NA

CDR3 DNA: TGTGCCAGCAGCAAGGCGAACGAGCAGTACTTC
CDR3 protein: CASSKANEQYF
J gene: TRBJ2-7
D gene: NA
V gene: TRBV7-8
clone size: NA

CDR3 DNA: TGTGCCAGCAGTCCGGAACTAGCGGGGGCCTACAATGAGCAGTTCTTC
CDR3 protein: CASSPELAGAYNEQFF
J gene: TRBJ2-1
D gene: TRBD2
V gene: TRBV28
clone size: NA

CDR3 DNA: TGTGCCAGCAGTCTTCTAGCGGGGAGTGGGGCAGATACGCAGTATTTT
CDR3 protein: CASSLLAGSGADTQYF
J gene: TRBJ2-3
D gene: TRBD2
V gene: TRBV28
clone size: few

CDR3 DNA: TGTGCCAGCAGCGTAGCCCAGAACACTGAAGCTTTCTTT
CDR3 protein: CASSVAQNTEAFF
J gene: TRBJ1-1
D gene: NA
V gene: TRBV9
clone size: NA

CDR3 DNA: TGTGCCAGCAGTCACCTAGCGTGGGAGACCCAGTACTTC
CDR3 protein: CASSHLAWETQYF
J gene: TRBJ2-5
D gene: NA
V gene: TRBV6-2/TRBV6-3
clone size: NA

CDR3 DNA: TGCGCCAGCAGCCAAGATCCCGGGGGGGCGGCCGATGAGCAGTTCTTC
CDR3 protein: CASSQDPGGAADEQFF
J gene: TRBJ2-1
D gene: TRBD2
V gene: TRBV4-1
clone size: NA

CDR3 DNA: TGCAGTGCTAGGCAGGGCTCCTGGTCTGGGGCCAACGTCCTGACTTTC
CDR3 protein: CSARQGSWSGANVLTF
J gene: TRBJ2-6
D gene: NA
V gene: TRBV20-1
clone size: NA

CDR3 DNA: TGTGCCAGCAGTCCCCGTTGGGTAGCGGGAATCCAAGAGACCCAGTACTTC
CDR3 protein: CASSPRWVAGIQETQYF
J gene: TRBJ2-5
D gene: TRBD2
V gene: TRBV6-1
clone size: NA

CDR3 DNA: TGTGCCAGCATGTTTTACAGGGACAGACAATACGAGCAGTACTTC
CDR3 protein: CASMFYRDRQYEQYF
J gene: TRBJ2-7
D gene: TRBD1
V gene: TRBV27
clone size: few

CDR3 DNA: TGTGCCACCAGCCAAGCCGGACCGGGGACATTAAACACCGGGGAGCTGTTTTTT
CDR3 protein: CATSQAGPGTLNTGELFF
J gene: TRBJ2-2
D gene: NA
V gene: TRBV3-1
clone size: NA

CDR3 DNA: TGTGCCAGCAGCTTATTAGCGGGAGATCCGGCTGAGCAGTTCTTC
CDR3 protein: CASSLLAGDPAEQFF
J gene: TRBJ2-1
D gene: TRBD2
V gene: TRBV11-1
clone size: NA

CDR3 DNA: TGTGCCAGCAGCCCAGCCAGGGACAGGGGCCTTAGCACAGATACGCAGTATTTT
CDR3 protein: CASSPARDRGLSTDTQYF
J gene: TRBJ2-3
D gene: TRBD1
V gene: TRBV14
clone size: few

CDR3 DNA: TGCGCCAGCAGCCAGAGGCCGGGCCTTGGAAACACCATATATTTT
CDR3 protein: CASSQRPGLGNTIYF
J gene: TRBJ1-3
D gene: NA
V gene: TRBV4-1
clone size: few

CDR3 DNA: TGTGCCAGCAGTTCACTTGGTCGGACTGAAGCTTTCTTT
CDR3 protein: CASSSLGRTEAFF
J gene: TRBJ1-1
D gene: NA
V gene: TRBV12-3/TRBV12-4
clone size: few

CDR3 DNA: TGTGCCAGCAGCTTCCCGACTAGTCGCGGCACAGATACGCAGTATTTT
CDR3 protein: CASSFPTSRGTDTQYF
J gene: TRBJ2-3
D gene: NA
V gene: TRBV7-8
clone size: few

CDR3 DNA: TGTGCCAGCAGCTTACGGGGCCTAAGAGCCGGGGAGCTGTTTTTT
CDR3 protein: CASSLRGLRAGELFF
J gene: TRBJ2-2
D gene: NA
V gene: TRBV5-6
clone size: many

CDR3 DNA: TGTGCCAGCAGCGTGAGCCATGGGCTAAGAGACCAGTACTTC
CDR3 protein: CASSVSHGLRDQYF
J gene: TRBJ2-5
D gene: NA
V gene: TRBV9
clone size: NA

CDR3 DNA: TGCAGTGCCTCCGATGGGAGTGGTCAGCCCCAGCATTTT
CDR3 protein: CSASDGSGQPQHF
J gene: TRBJ1-5
D gene: NA
V gene: TRBV20-1
clone size: NA

CDR3 DNA: TGCGCCAGCAGCCTGCTCTACAGGGATAGCAATCAGCCCCAGCATTTT
CDR3 protein: CASSLLYRDSNQPQHF
J gene: TRBJ1-5
D gene: NA
V gene: TRBV5-1
clone size: NA

CDR3 DNA: TGTGCCAGCAGTTTGGGGCCCCTAGAGCAGTTCTTC
CDR3 protein: CASSLGPLEQFF
J gene: TRBJ2-1
D gene: NA
V gene: TRBV28
clone size: NA